These 29 T cell receptor beta chains share one sample of origin, sequenced in a study of control samples from healthy donors and cancer patients (dated by TCRdb to 2020 to 2022). Library preparation employed the immunoSEQ multiplex PCR assay. This immuneACCESS table, as held by TCRdb, lists in-frame sequences with V and J called but not all clones. Of the missing ones, under half trace to an unresolved V gene in checked studies; the others have no known cause. Present in this sample are approximately 90,000 clones, more than 70% of which were seen just once. 2% to 2.5% of the sample is in the top ten clones. The sample taken for sequencing was blood. The receptors come from a woman in her forties in good health.

This clone has a handful of counts. The chain uses TRBV11-3 and TRBJ2-3; D not certain. Trimming pared 5 bases from V and 4 bases from J, leaving 7 bases between. Germline assignment: CDR1 SGHNT and CDR2 YENEEA. This CDR3 comprises 12 residues. CDR3: CASSHPADTQYF. The CDR3 DNA sequence: TGTGCCAGCAGCCACCCTGCAGATACGCAGTATTTT.

This rearrangement joins TRBV10-2 to TRBJ1-2; possible D gene TRBD1, 5 bases. CDR3 length equals 16 residues. Between the trimmed V and J ends, which lost 5 bases and 7 bases, there was a span of 23 bases. Germline CDR1 reads WSHSY; CDR2 reads SAAADI. The CDR3 nucleotides read TGCGCCAGCAGTCTAACCAGCCTCCGGGACCCCTCTGGCTACACCTTC. Translation gives CASSLTSLRDPSGYTF.

Comments on this clone: Germline is not matched at one junction end, which may reflect a read error. This chain joins TRBV2 and TRBJ1-2; the D gene is possibly TRBD1 (5 bases). There are 11 residues in the CDR3. Germline-derived CDR1 and CDR2 are SNHLY and FYNNEI. CDR3 sequence: CASSAGTAHLF. CDR3 DNA sequence: TGTGCCAGCAGCGCCGGGACGGCTCATCTCTTC.

This clone has only a few counts. The chain uses TRBV4-2 and TRBJ2-7; D ambiguous. This CDR3 is 13 amino acids long. V gave up 2 bases and J gave up 6 bases, with 11 bases separating them. CDR1 is LGHNA and CDR2 is YNFKEQ in the germline V gene. For the CDR3, the DNA is TGTGCCAGCAGCCAATCTTCGGTGGTCGAGCAGTACTTC. Translated: CASSQSSVVEQYF.

The V call is TRBV5-1, the J call TRBJ2-7, with D tentatively TRBD2 (5 bases). Germline lookup yields CDR1 SGHRS and CDR2 YFSETQ. The CDR3 loop spans 14 amino acids. Trimming cost V 0 bases and J 0 bases, with 7 bases left between them. In nucleotides, the CDR3 is TGCGCCAGCAGCTTGGACGGGAACTCCTACGAGCAGTACTTC. Its translation is CASSLDGNSYEQYF.

This chain uses TRBV5-1 with TRBJ1-6; TRBD1 might be the D (6 bases). Germline lookup yields CDR1 SGHRS and CDR2 YFSETQ. The CDR3 has 15 residues. Trimming took off 2 bases at V and 5 bases at J, with 11 bases between the two ends. The CDR3 protein is CASSLGTSDNSPLHF. The CDR3 DNA reads as TGCGCCAGCAGCTTAGGGACATCAGATAATTCACCCCTCCACTTT.

The rearrangement uses TRBV6-2 or TRBV6-3 and TRBJ2-7; D perhaps matches TRBD2 (5 bases). Germline assignment: CDR1 MNHEY and CDR2 SVGEGT. Trimming cost V 5 bases and J 2 bases, with 16 bases left between them. This CDR3 is 15 amino acids long. CDR3 loop: CASSLDRLQPYEQYF. The CDR3 region has the DNA TGTGCCAGCAGTCTGGACCGACTACAACCCTACGAGCAGTACTTC.

The rearrangement uses TRBV5-1 and TRBJ2-2; no clear D. The CDR3 runs 13 residues. CDR1 is SGHRS, CDR2 YFSETQ, per germline. V gave up 4 bases and J gave up 7 bases, with 11 bases separating them. The CDR3 nucleotides are TGCGCCAGCAGCGATCAGGATAACGGGGAGCTGTTTTTT. It translates to CASSDQDNGELFF.

The chain uses TRBV28 and TRBJ2-1; 8 nucleotides line up with TRBD2. The V and J ends lost 6 bases and 3 bases, in that order; junction bases with no gene match: 10. The CDR3 contains 16 residues. Looked up from germline, CDR1 is MDHEN and CDR2 is SYDVKM. As DNA, the CDR3 is TGTGCCAGCAGAAACCGCGGGGGGAAGGACTACAATGAGCAGTTCTTC. This codes for CASRNRGGKDYNEQFF.

CDR3 residues: CASSEPLTGETQYF. The CDR3 coding sequence is TGTGCCAGCAGTGAACCCCTCACAGGGGAGACCCAGTACTTC. The V and J genes are TRBV6-1 and TRBJ2-5, with a tentative D call TRBD1 (6 bases). The CDR3 loop spans 14 amino acids. Germline V gene sequence: CDR1 MNHNS, CDR2 SASEGT. Trimming took off 2 bases at V and 5 bases at J, with 12 bases between the two ends.

This chain joins TRBV5-1 and TRBJ2-7; TRBD2 is a possible D gene (6 bases). The V end was cut by 4 bases, the J end by 5 bases, with 19 bases between. This CDR3 region has 15 residues. Germline values: CDR1 SGHRS, CDR2 YFSETQ. The DNA for the CDR3 is TGCGCCAGCAGCCAAAGCGGGTGGGCGGACGACGAGCAGTACTTC. This translates into CASSQSGWADDEQYF. The variable domain in full, with the rest retrieved from reference TRBV5-1 and TRBJ2-7, is KAGVTQTPRYLIKTRGQQVTLSCSPISGHRSVSWYQQTPGQGLQFLFEYFSETQRNKGNFPGRFSGRQFSNSRSEMNVSTLELGDSALYLCASSQSGWADDEQYFGPGTRLTVT.

The chain has TRBV27 and TRBJ1-2; TRBD1 matches 9 bases. CDR1 and CDR2 from the germline V gene are MNHEY and SMNVEV (reference sequence). J gave up 4 bases and V 6 bases, and 6 bases lay outside the gene matches. CDR3 length: 14 residues. DNA of the CDR3: TGTGCCAGCAGACCCACAGGGGGCGGCTATGGCTACACCTTC. Translated, it gives CASRPTGGGYGYTF.

The chain uses TRBV6-5 and TRBJ2-3; D tentatively fits TRBD1 or TRBD2 (7 bases each). The CDR3 is 15 amino acids. V gave up 0 bases and J gave up 6 bases, with 13 bases separating them. Germline CDR1 MNHEY, CDR2 SVGAGI. The CDR3 nucleotides read TGTGCCAGCAGTTACTCTCGGCAGGGGGGGGATACGCAGTATTTT. This codes for CASSYSRQGGDTQYF.

The gene calls are TRBV6-6 and TRBJ2-1, with 13 bases matching TRBD2. The trim removed 6 bases at V and 0 bases at J, leaving 14 bases unmatched. The CDR3 totals 20 residues. Germline CDR1 reads MNHNY; CDR2 reads SVGAGI (reference sequence). CDR3 nucleotide sequence: TGTGCCAGCAGCCACAAGGGACTAGCGGGGACCTTAAGCTCCTACAATGAGCAGTTCTTC. Its protein product is CASSHKGLAGTLSSYNEQFF.

The CDR3 nucleotides are TGCGCCAGCAGCATCGGACAGGGGGGTGGCTACACCTTC. Its protein is CASSIGQGGGYTF. J is TRBJ1-2 and V is TRBV5-1, with 10 bases fitting TRBD1. The CDR3 is made up of 13 amino acids. The germline V gene has CDR1 SGHRS and CDR2 YFSETQ. Trimming at V came to 4 bases and at J to 7 bases, leaving 4 bases not matched to a gene. The full variable domain, rest sourced from reference TRBV5-1 and TRBJ1-2, is KAGVTQTPRYLIKTRGQQVTLSCSPISGHRSVSWYQQTPGQGLQFLFEYFSETQRNKGNFPGRFSGRQFSNSRSEMNVSTLELGDSALYLCASSIGQGGGYTFGSGTRLTVV.

V gene TRBV7-9 combines with J gene TRBJ2-1, with TRBD2 matching over 9 bases. V lost 2 bases and J lost 7; bases outside the gene matches: 15. Germline CDR1 reads SEHNR; CDR2 reads FQNEAQ (reference sequence). This CDR3 spans 18 amino acids. CDR3 sequence: CASSLRRSGGTFGNEQFF. CDR3 nucleotides: TGTGCCAGCAGCTTACGACGGAGCGGGGGGACCTTTGGGAATGAGCAGTTCTTC.

The genes are TRBV19 and TRBJ2-3; TRBD1 matches at 11 bases. Germline trimming cut 5 bases from V and 3 bases from J; bases unmatched to any gene: 4. The CDR3 runs to 15 residues. Germline V lookup: CDR1 LNHDA, CDR2 SQIVND (reference sequence). The CDR3 sequence is CASSPGQGATDTQYF. The CDR3 DNA reads TGTGCCAGTAGTCCAGGACAGGGGGCGACAGATACGCAGTATTTT.

J is TRBJ2-4 and V is TRBV24-1, with D uncertain. The CDR3 contains 13 residues. Germline V gene data show CDR1 as KGHDR and CDR2 as SFDVKD. Trimming shortened V by 4 bases and J by 5 bases, and 8 bases separated the two germline ends. This CDR3 is CATSEVGQNIQYF. The CDR3 region has the DNA TGTGCCACCAGTGAGGTAGGGCAAAACATTCAGTACTTC.

This chain connects TRBV5-5 to TRBJ1-4; D gene uncertain. The CDR3 contains 13 residues. The germline V gene encodes CDR1 SGHKS and CDR2 YYEKEE (reference sequence). Trimming stripped 4 bases from V and 4 bases from J, with 8 bases between. CDR3 loop: CASSQENNEKLFF. As DNA, the CDR3 is TGTGCCAGCAGCCAGGAGAATAATGAAAAACTGTTTTTT.

The chain combines TRBV15 with TRBJ2-1, with D possibly being TRBD1 (5 bases). CDR3 length: 12 residues. V shed 1 base and J shed 10 bases, with 8 bases lying between them. Germline CDR1 is LNHNV and CDR2 is YYDKDF (reference sequence). In nucleotides, the CDR3 is TGTGCCACCAGCAGAGCCCGGACAGAGCAGTTCTTC. Translation: CATSRARTEQFF. Full variable domain (rest looked up from reference TRBV15 and TRBJ2-1): DAMVIQNPRYQVTQFGKPVTLSCSQTLNHNVMYWYQQKSSQAPKLLFHYYDKDFNNEADTPDNFQSRRPNTSFCFLDIRSPGLGDTAMYLCATSRARTEQFFGPGTRLTVL.

The chain carries TRBV7-2 and TRBJ2-3, with 8 positions matching TRBD2. Per the germline V gene, CDR1 is SGHTA and CDR2 is FQGNSA. The CDR3 is made up of 15 amino acids. The junction had 1 base not matched to a gene; V was cut back by 1 base and J by 1 base. The CDR3 sequence is CASSLGSGGTDTQYF. The CDR3 bases are TGTGCCAGCAGCTTAGGTAGCGGGGGCACAGATACGCAGTATTTT.

With regard to this clone: One end of the junction varies from germline; a read error may be responsible. V gene TRBV18 combines with J gene TRBJ1-1, with a weak D call TRBD1 (5 bases). This CDR3 contains 14 residues. In germline, CDR1 is KGHSH, CDR2 LQKENI. Here the CDR3 reads CASSPPQGRGEAFF. CDR3 DNA sequence: TGTGCCAGCTCCCCACCCCAGGGCCGGGGGGAAGCTTTCTTT.

The chain employs TRBV7-9 and TRBJ2-7; D unresolved. The length of the CDR3 is 13 residues. From germline, CDR1 is SEHNR and CDR2 FQNEAQ (reference sequence). V lost 3 bases and J lost 0, with 6 bases in between. The CDR3 is CASSFASSYEQYF. DNA of the CDR3: TGTGCCAGCAGCTTTGCAAGCTCCTACGAGCAGTACTTC.

This clone has more than one count but fewer than ten. The chain couples TRBV11-3 to TRBJ1-2, with D possibly matching TRBD1 (6 bases). With 2 bases removed from V and 7 bases from J, the gap between germline ends came to 11 bases. This CDR3 spans 13 amino acids. In germline, CDR1 is SGHNT, CDR2 YENEEA. The DNA of the CDR3 is TGTGCCAGCAGCTTATGGGGGGGGGCTGGCTACACCTTC. Translating gives CASSLWGGAGYTF.

The chain employs TRBV30 and TRBJ1-2, with TRBD1 as a possible D gene (5 bases). The V end was cut by 5 bases, the J end by 4 bases, with 8 bases between. The germline gives CDR1 GTSNPN, CDR2 SVGIG (reference sequence). The CDR3 length is 11 residues. The CDR3 spells CAWEGLYGYTF. In DNA form, the CDR3 reads TGTGCCTGGGAGGGACTCTATGGCTACACCTTC.

This chain links TRBV6-5 with TRBJ2-7; D is unclear. The CDR3 sequence is 11 residues long. Germline CDR1 is MNHEY and CDR2 is SVGAGI. V gave up 2 bases and J gave up 7 bases, with 6 bases separating them. CDR3 residues: CASSYLGEQYF. The DNA for the CDR3 is TGTGCCAGCAGTTACCTGGGAGAGCAGTACTTC.

This clone was seen only a few times. This chain joins TRBV7-8 and TRBJ1-1; no clear D. The germline gives CDR1 SGHVS, CDR2 FQNEAQ. The V end lost 0 bases, the J end lost 0 bases, and 11 bases lay between the germline ends. This CDR3 is built from 16 residues. CDR3 region: CASSLAWWGLNTEAFF. CDR3 DNA sequence: TGTGCCAGCAGCTTAGCGTGGTGGGGTTTGAACACTGAAGCTTTCTTT.

V gene TRBV2 combines with J gene TRBJ1-5; 7 positions match TRBD1. Losses at the gene ends were 6 bases for V and 3 bases for J; bases not matched to a gene: 5. The germline gives CDR1 SNHLY, CDR2 FYNNEI. The CDR3 contains 14 residues. In DNA form, the CDR3 reads TGTGCCAGCAGAGCGGGACAGTTCAATCAGCCCCAGCATTTT. Translation: CASRAGQFNQPQHF.

This clone was seen a few times. This chain joins TRBV27 and TRBJ1-5; possible D gene TRBD1, 6 bases. V lost 6 bases and J lost 1, with 13 bases in between. Germline CDR1 MNHEY, CDR2 SMNVEV (reference sequence). There are 15 residues in the CDR3. Here the CDR3 DNA reads TGTGCCAGCAGACCCTGGGGGCAGAGCAATCAGCCCCAGCATTTT. Its translation is CASRPWGQSNQPQHF.